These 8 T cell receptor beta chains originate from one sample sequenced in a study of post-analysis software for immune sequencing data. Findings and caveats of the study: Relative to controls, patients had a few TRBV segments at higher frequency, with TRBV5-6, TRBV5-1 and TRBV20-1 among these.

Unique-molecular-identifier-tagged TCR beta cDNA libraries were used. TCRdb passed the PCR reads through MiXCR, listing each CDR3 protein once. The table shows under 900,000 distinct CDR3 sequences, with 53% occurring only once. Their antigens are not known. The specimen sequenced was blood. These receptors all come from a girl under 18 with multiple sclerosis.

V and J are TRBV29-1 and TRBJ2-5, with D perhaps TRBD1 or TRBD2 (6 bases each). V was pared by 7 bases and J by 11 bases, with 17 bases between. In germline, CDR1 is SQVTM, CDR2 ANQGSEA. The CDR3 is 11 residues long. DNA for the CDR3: TGCAGCGCCATGAGGGGGACTGAGCAGTACTTC. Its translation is CSAMRGTEQYF.

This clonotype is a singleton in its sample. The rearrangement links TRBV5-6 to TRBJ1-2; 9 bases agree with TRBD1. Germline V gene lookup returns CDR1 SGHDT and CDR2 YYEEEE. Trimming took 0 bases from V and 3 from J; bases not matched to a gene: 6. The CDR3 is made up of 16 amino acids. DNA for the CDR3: TGTGCCAGCAGCTTGGAGGGACAGGGTGGTCACTATGGCTACACCTTC. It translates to CASSLEGQGGHYGYTF. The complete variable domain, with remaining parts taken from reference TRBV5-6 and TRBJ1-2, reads DAGVTQSPTHLIKTRGQQVTLRCSPKSGHDTVSWYQQALGQGPQFIFQYYEEEERQRGNFPDRFSGHQFPNYSSELNVNALLLGDSALYLCASSLEGQGGHYGYTFGSGTRLTVV.

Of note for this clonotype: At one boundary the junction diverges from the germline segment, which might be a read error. CDR3 region: CASSQDRGQYGQYF. The CDR3 region has the DNA TGTGCCAGCAGCCAAGACAGGGGGCAGTACGGGCAGTACTTC. V is TRBV3-1 and J is TRBJ2-7, with 8 positions matching TRBD1. CDR3 size: 14 residues. CDR1 is LGHDT and CDR2 is YNNKEL in the germline V gene (reference sequence).

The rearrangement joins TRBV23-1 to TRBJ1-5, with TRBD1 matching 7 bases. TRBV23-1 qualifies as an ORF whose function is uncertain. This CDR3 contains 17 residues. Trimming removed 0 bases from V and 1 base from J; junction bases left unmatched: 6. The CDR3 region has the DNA TGCGCCAGCAGTCAATCCCCGACAGGGCTAAGCAATCAGCCCCAGCATTTT. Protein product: CASSQSPTGLSNQPQHF.

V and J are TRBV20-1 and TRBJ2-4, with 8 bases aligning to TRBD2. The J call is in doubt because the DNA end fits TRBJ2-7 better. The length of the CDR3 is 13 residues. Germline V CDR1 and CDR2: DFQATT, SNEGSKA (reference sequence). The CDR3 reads CSAREASGYEQYF. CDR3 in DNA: TGCAGTGCTAGAGAGGCTAGCGGGTACGAGCAGTACTTC.

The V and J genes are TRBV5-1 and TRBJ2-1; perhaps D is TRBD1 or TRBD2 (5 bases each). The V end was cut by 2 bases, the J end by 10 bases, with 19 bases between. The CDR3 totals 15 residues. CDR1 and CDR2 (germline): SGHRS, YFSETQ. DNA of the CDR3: TGCGCCAGCAGCTTAGAGTATGGGGGATATCAAGAGCAGTTCTTC. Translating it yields CASSLEYGGYQEQFF. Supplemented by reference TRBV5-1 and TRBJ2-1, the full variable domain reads KAGVTQTPRYLIKTRGQQVTLSCSPISGHRSVSWYQQTPGQGLQFLFEYFSETQRNKGNFPGRFSGRQFSNSRSEMNVSTLELGDSALYLCASSLEYGGYQEQFFGPGTRLTVL.

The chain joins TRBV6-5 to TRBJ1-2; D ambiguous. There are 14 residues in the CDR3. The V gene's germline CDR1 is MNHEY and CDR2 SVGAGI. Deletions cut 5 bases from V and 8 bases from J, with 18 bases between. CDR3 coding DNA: TGTGCCAGCAGTCAAATACAAAGGACCAAAGGCTACACCTTC. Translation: CASSQIQRTKGYTF.

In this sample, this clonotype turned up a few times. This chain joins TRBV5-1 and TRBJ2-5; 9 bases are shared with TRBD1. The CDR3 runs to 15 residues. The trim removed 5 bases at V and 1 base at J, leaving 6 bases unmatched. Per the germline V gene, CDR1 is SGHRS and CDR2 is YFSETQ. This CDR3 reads CASRLQGAGQETQYF. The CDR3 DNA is TGCGCCAGCAGACTACAGGGGGCAGGCCAAGAGACCCAGTACTTC.